This T cell receptor (beta chain) was retrieved from a study of blood T cell repertoires in COVID-19. CDR1 LGHDT and CDR2 YNNKEL come from the germline V gene (reference sequence). This CDR3 is 15 amino acids long. The V gene end was trimmed by 5 bases and the J gene end by 5 bases; junction bases not matched to a gene: 9. In the study's own analysis: Amplifying reference gene primers gave estimates of nucleated cell counts. Profiling relied on immunoSEQ multiplex PCR, and the TCRdb table lists in-frame clones only, not all of them. The V and J calls and clone size come from that table; D and trimming were worked out from the DNA. The data hold under 300,000 clones, with around 83% observed a single time.

This chain connects TRBV3-1 (or the pseudogene TRBV3-2) to TRBJ2-5; 9 positions match TRBD1. Material: peripheral blood. The clonotype originates from an elderly man with acute or convalescent COVID-19. The CDR3 nucleotides read TGTGCCAGCAGCAAGAACAGGGGGCTTGGGGAGACCCAGTACTTC. Translated: CASSKNRGLGETQYF.